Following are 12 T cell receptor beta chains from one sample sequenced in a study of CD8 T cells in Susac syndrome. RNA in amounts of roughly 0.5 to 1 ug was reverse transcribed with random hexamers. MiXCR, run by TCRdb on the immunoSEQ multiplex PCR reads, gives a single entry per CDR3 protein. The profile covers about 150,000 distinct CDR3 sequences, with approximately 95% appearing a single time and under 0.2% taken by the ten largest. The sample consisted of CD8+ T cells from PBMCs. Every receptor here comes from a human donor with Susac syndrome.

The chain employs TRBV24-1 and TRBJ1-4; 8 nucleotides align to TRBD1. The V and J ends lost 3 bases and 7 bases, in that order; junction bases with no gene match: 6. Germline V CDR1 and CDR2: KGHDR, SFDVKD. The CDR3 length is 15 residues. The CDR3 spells CATSDTDRGFEKLFF. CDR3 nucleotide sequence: TGTGCCACCAGTGATACTGACAGGGGCTTTGAAAAACTGTTTTTT.

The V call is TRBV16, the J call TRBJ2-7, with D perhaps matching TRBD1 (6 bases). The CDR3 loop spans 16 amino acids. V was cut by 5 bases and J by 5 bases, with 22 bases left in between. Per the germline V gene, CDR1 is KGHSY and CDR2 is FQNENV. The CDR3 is CASSSISQGVVHEQYF. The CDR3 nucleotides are TGTGCCAGCAGCTCAATTTCACAGGGTGTAGTACACGAGCAGTACTTC.

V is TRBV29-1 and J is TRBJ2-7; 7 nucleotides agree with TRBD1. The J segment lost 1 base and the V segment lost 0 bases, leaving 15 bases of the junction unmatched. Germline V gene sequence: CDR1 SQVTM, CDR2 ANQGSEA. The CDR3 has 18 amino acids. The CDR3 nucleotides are TGCAGCGTTGAAGATCCCGTCCCCGGGACAGAAATTTCCTACGAGCAGTACTTC. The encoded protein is CSVEDPVPGTEISYEQYF.

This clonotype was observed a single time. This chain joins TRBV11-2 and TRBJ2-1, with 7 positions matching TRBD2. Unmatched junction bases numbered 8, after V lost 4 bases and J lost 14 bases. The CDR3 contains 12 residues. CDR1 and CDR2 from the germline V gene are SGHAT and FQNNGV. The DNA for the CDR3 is TGTGCCAGCAGCTCGGGAGTGGGGAGGGAGTTCTTC. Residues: CASSSGVGREFF.

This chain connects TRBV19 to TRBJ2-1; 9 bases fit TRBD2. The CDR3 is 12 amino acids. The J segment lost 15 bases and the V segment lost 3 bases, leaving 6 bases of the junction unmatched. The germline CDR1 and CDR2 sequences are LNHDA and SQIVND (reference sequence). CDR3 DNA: TGTGCCAGTAGTATTGGCGGGAGGGTCCGGTTCTTC. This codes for CASSIGGRVRFF. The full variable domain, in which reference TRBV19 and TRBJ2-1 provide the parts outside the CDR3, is DGGITQSPKYLFRKEGQNVTLSCEQNLNHDAMYWYRQDPGQGLRLIYYSQIVNDFQKGDIAEGYSVSREKKESFPLTVTSAQKNPTAFYLCASSIGGRVRFFGPGTRLTVL.

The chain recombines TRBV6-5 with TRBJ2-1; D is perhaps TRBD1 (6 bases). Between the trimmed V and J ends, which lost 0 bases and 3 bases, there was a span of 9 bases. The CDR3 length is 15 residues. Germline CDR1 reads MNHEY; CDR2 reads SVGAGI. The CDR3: CASSYSWTDYNEQFF. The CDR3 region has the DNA TGTGCCAGCAGTTACTCGTGGACAGACTACAATGAGCAGTTCTTC.

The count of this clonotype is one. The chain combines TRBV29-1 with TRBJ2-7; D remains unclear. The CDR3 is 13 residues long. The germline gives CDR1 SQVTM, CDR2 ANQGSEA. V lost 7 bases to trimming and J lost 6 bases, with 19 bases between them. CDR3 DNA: TGCAGCGCCTCCCCGAACGTCCCCTCCGAGCAGTACTTC. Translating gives CSASPNVPSEQYF.

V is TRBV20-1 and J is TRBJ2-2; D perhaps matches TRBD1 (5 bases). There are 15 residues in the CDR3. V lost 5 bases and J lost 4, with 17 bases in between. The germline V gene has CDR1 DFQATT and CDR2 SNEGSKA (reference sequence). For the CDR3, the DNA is TGCAGTGCTCCTCTATTGGACACAACCACCGGGGAGCTGTTTTTT. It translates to CSAPLLDTTTGELFF.

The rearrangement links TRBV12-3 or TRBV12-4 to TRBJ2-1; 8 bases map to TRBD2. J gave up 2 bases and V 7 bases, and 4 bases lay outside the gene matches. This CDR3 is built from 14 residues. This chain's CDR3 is CASTRGGPYNEQFF. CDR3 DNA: TGTGCCAGCACCCGGGGGGGGCCCTACAATGAGCAGTTCTTC.

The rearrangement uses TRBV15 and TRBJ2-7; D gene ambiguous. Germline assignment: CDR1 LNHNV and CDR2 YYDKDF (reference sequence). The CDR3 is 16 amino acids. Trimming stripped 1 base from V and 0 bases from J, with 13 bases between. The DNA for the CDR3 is TGTGCCACCAGCAGAGGTGCCGAACTCCCCTCCTACGAGCAGTACTTC. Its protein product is CATSRGAELPSYEQYF.

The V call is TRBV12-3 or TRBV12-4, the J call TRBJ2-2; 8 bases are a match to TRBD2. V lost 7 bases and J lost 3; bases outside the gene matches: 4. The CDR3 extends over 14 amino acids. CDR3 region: CASTSGGDTGELFF. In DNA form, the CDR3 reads TGTGCCAGCACCTCGGGAGGGGACACCGGGGAGCTGTTTTTT.

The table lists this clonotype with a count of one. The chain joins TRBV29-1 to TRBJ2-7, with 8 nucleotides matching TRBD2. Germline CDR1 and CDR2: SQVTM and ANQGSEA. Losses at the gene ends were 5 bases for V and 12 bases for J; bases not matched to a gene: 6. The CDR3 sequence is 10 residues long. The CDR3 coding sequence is TGCAGCGTTCCTCCGGGACTAGGGTACTTC. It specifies CSVPPGLGYF.